This T cell receptor (beta chain) was retrieved from a study of Ad26.COV2.S vaccination and SARS-CoV-2 variants. Study summary: Once or twice, 56 days apart, Ad26.COV2.S was delivered intramuscularly.

Study findings and constraints: Greater spike-specific TCR breadth was seen in vaccine recipients than in placebo recipients. Measures of TCR breadth and depth may have fallen short of total T cell responses.

Method: immunoSEQ multiplex PCR; TCRdb's copy keeps in-frame clones and lacks some. The table lists some 410,000 clones, 80% to 95% of them singletons. The treatment is: some 20 received Ad26.COV2.S at low or high dose, single or two shots; several received placebo; per-sample allocation not given. The samples date from day 63 after the first vaccine or placebo injection. CDR1 is SGHNT and CDR2 is YENEEA in the germline V gene. This CDR3 is 17 amino acids long. V was shortened by 5 bases and J by 1 base, with 18 bases between the two germline ends. To note about this clone: Its target is not known.

The source was peripheral blood, collected in a trial of Ad26.COV2.S vaccine versus placebo. This clonotype was sampled from a person between 18 and 60 years old who received the Ad26.COV2.S COVID-19 vaccine or a placebo. The chain recombines TRBV11-3 with TRBJ2-1; D is possibly TRBD2 (7 bases). CDR3 in amino acids: CASSPRGAGRSYNEQFF. The CDR3, as DNA: TGTGCCAGCAGCCCCCGGGGGGCCGGGCGATCCTACAATGAGCAGTTCTTC.